This T cell receptor (beta chain) was obtained from a study of human T cells and chemical hapten exposure. The time point denotes: pre-sensitization, week 0. Treatment meaning: therapeutic diphenylcyclopropenone sensitization with weekly scalp DPC. V was clipped by 6 bases and J by 1 base, with 15 bases between them. CDR3 length: 15 amino acids. CDR1 is MNHNS and CDR2 is SASEGT in the germline V gene. TCRdb re-called the RACE reads with MiXCR, one entry per CDR3 protein. Here the sample spans around 260,000 distinct CDR3 sequences, about 8.1% being singletons. This clonotype was counted only a few times.

This TCR was sampled from a woman between 40 and 50 years old with alopecia areata. Some clones in this sample may be carry-over from other donors' samples. Sequenced here: whole blood, sampled in connection with sensitization to the hapten diphenylcyclopropenone (DPC). The rearrangement uses TRBV6-1 and TRBJ1-2; possibly TRBD1 for D (5 bases). Here the CDR3 DNA reads TGTGCCAGCAGATTCGGGGGAACCGTTAACTATGGCTACACCTTC. Protein: CASRFGGTVNYGYTF.